In its sample, the clone carrying this T cell receptor (beta chain) was seen a few times. This sample stems from a study of blood T cells in healthy people across ages. The donors, healthy Caucasians from Russia, were aged roughly 6 to 100. Germline V gene data show CDR1 as PRHDT and CDR2 as FYEKMQ (reference sequence). Trimming pared 6 bases from V and 5 bases from J, leaving 16 bases between. CDR3 length equals 14 residues. Primed by a sample-barcoded 5' primer and a J-beta primer mix, a second PCR proceeded for 7 to 11 cycles. One entry per CDR3 protein results from TCRdb running MiXCR on the 5' RACE reads. The sample has around 1.5 million distinct CDR3 sequences, about 31% seen once.

This TCR was sampled from a woman aged 25 to 39 in good health. The specimen sequenced was blood. V usage is TRBV13 and J usage is TRBJ1-2; D might be TRBD1 (5 bases). CDR3 nucleotide sequence: TGTGCCAGCAGGTGGAGCGCAGGGAAGTATGGCTACACCTTC. This codes for CASRWSAGKYGYTF.